These 31 T cell receptor beta chains share one sample of origin, sequenced in a study of shared clonotypes between healthy human individuals. Method: immunoSEQ multiplex PCR; TCRdb's copy keeps in-frame clones and lacks some. The data contain 2 million to 3 million clones, roughly 93% of them seen just once; the ten biggest clones take up around 0.37%. Sequencing was performed on naive CD4+ T cells from PBMCs. Subset indicated: CD45RA+ positively selected. The receptors come from a man aged 18 to 35 in good health. Some clones in this sample may be carry-over from other donors' samples.

The genes are TRBV5-4 and TRBJ2-1; 10 nucleotides match TRBD2. Germline CDR1 SGHNT, CDR2 YYREEE (reference sequence). This CDR3 is built from 15 residues. The ends lost 2 bases at V and 8 bases at J; junction bases unmatched: 7. DNA for the CDR3: TGTGCCAGCAGCTTTACGGCTAGCGGGAGCGATGAGCAGTTCTTC. It specifies CASSFTASGSDEQFF.

This sequence joins TRBV6-1 and TRBJ2-4, with D hard to call. There are 13 residues in the CDR3. The ends were cut back, 4 bases at V and 2 bases at J, with 6 bases in the middle. Germline loops: CDR1 MNHNS, CDR2 SASEGT. This chain's CDR3 is CASSAFPKNIQYF. The DNA for the CDR3 is TGTGCCAGCAGTGCCTTCCCCAAAAACATTCAGTACTTC.

This clone appeared once. V and J are TRBV27 and TRBJ2-2, with 7 bases identical to TRBD1. The junction had 11 bases not matched to a gene; V was cut back by 5 bases and J by 5 bases. Per germline, CDR1 MNHEY and CDR2 SMNVEV (reference sequence). The CDR3 sequence is 16 residues long. In DNA, the CDR3 is TGTGCCAGCAGTCGAAGAGACAGGGCCCAAACCGGGGAGCTGTTTTTT. Its protein product is CASSRRDRAQTGELFF.

The genes are TRBV18 and TRBJ2-7; D gene ambiguous. V was pared by 5 bases and J by 4 bases, with 15 bases between. The CDR3 totals 14 residues. The V gene's germline CDR1 is KGHSH and CDR2 LQKENI. Here the CDR3 DNA reads TGTGCCAGCTCAACGTACGGGCCCATATACGAGCAGTACTTC. This translates into CASSTYGPIYEQYF.

V and J are TRBV27 and TRBJ2-2; 9 bases match TRBD2. Germline CDR1 MNHEY, CDR2 SMNVEV (reference sequence). The CDR3 loop spans 18 amino acids. Trimming took 1 base from V and 3 from J; bases not matched to a gene: 9. CDR3 amino acids: CASSLWVSGSSYTGELFF. The CDR3 DNA sequence: TGTGCCAGCAGTTTATGGGTTAGCGGGAGTTCTTACACCGGGGAGCTGTTTTTT.

The CDR3 spells CASSQGGGSYEQYF. CDR3 DNA: TGTGCCAGCTCCCAAGGGGGTGGCTCCTACGAGCAGTACTTC. The chain couples TRBV18 to TRBJ2-7; D may be TRBD1 (6 bases). This CDR3 is built from 14 residues. Between the trimmed V and J ends, which lost 6 bases and 0 bases, there was a span of 12 bases. Looked up from germline, CDR1 is KGHSH and CDR2 is LQKENI.

This sequence joins TRBV7-8 and TRBJ1-5, with D maybe TRBD1 (5 bases). Germline V CDR1 and CDR2: SGHVS, FQNEAQ. V was pared by 7 bases and J by 0 bases, with 16 bases between. The CDR3 has 16 amino acids. The CDR3 DNA follows: TGTGCCAGCACCGTAGGGGCAGAGTATAGCAATCAGCCCCAGCATTTT. This codes for CASTVGAEYSNQPQHF.

The rearrangement links TRBV27 to TRBJ1-4; D ambiguous. V lost 5 bases and J 10 bases, leaving 11 bases between the germline ends. The CDR3 extends over 12 amino acids. Looked up from germline, CDR1 is MNHEY and CDR2 is SMNVEV (reference sequence). The CDR3 loop reads CASSPSWGKLFF. The CDR3, as DNA: TGTGCCAGCAGTCCCTCCTGGGGAAAACTGTTTTTT.

Worth noting for this clone: This sample includes further DNA sequences coding for the same CDR3. The V and J genes are TRBV7-2 and TRBJ2-7; D call uncertain. V gave up 1 base and J gave up 3 bases, with 7 bases separating them. The germline CDR1 and CDR2 sequences are SGHTA and FQGNSA. There are 13 residues in the CDR3. The CDR3 sequence: CASSLGQHYEQYF. The CDR3 nucleotides read TGTGCCAGCAGCTTAGGGCAGCACTACGAGCAGTACTTC.

This clone was seen just once. This chain uses TRBV5-4 with TRBJ2-1, with D uncertain. The CDR3 has 14 amino acids. Trimming stripped 0 bases from V and 10 bases from J, with 14 bases between. Germline V gene lookup returns CDR1 SGHNT and CDR2 YYREEE (reference sequence). CDR3 DNA sequence: TGTGCCAGCAGCTTGGCCCCAAGTCCCCACGAGCAGTTCTTC. It translates to CASSLAPSPHEQFF.

The chain is built from TRBV7-2 and TRBJ2-5; D ambiguous. The V end was cut by 4 bases, the J end by 4 bases, with 10 bases between. The length of the CDR3 is 13 residues. Germline lookup yields CDR1 SGHTA and CDR2 FQGNSA. CDR3 DNA sequence: TGTGCCAGCAGCTGGCGCAGGAGAGAGACCCAGTACTTC. Translating it yields CASSWRRRETQYF.

The chain carries TRBV18 and TRBJ1-1; no firm D call. The CDR3 contains 13 residues. Germline CDR1 reads KGHSH; CDR2 reads LQKENI. Trimming removed 3 bases from V and 7 bases from J, with 12 bases in between. The CDR3 spells CASSPSGSDEAFF. CDR3 DNA: TGTGCCAGCTCACCTTCAGGTTCAGATGAAGCTTTCTTT. Looking up the rest from reference TRBV18 and TRBJ1-1 gives the full variable domain: NAGVMQNPRHLVRRRGQEARLRCSPMKGHSHVYWYRQLPEEGLKFMVYLQKENIIDESGMPKERFSAEFPKEGPSILRIQQVVRGDSAAYFCASSPSGSDEAFFGQGTRLTVV.

The chain uses TRBV20-1 and TRBJ2-1, with a possible D match to TRBD2 (6 bases). Germline V gives CDR1 DFQATT, CDR2 SNEGSKA (reference sequence). CDR3 length equals 11 residues. The V end was cut by 5 bases, the J end by 9 bases, with 11 bases between. The CDR3 region has the DNA TGCAGTGCTCTGACTAGGGCTGAGCAGTTCTTC. The encoded protein is CSALTRAEQFF.

The V gene is TRBV28, the J gene TRBJ2-1; TRBD1 might be the D (6 bases). This CDR3 is 20 amino acids long. Trimming took 4 bases from V and 0 from J, leaving 25 bases between them. Germline assignment: CDR1 MDHEN and CDR2 SYDVKM. CDR3: CASSYPMKITGISSYNEQFF. The CDR3 nucleotides are TGTGCCAGCAGTTACCCCATGAAGATTACAGGGATAAGCTCCTACAATGAGCAGTTCTTC.

This chain connects TRBV7-6 to TRBJ2-7, with 8 positions matching TRBD2. The CDR3 loop spans 16 amino acids. The V gene's germline CDR1 is SGHVS and CDR2 FNYEAQ. The V gene end was trimmed by 3 bases and the J gene end by 1 base; junction bases not matched to a gene: 8. The CDR3 reads CASSFRPGGISYEQYF. The CDR3 coding sequence is TGTGCCAGCAGCTTCCGACCGGGAGGGATATCCTACGAGCAGTACTTC.

This clone appeared a single time. This sequence joins TRBV30 and TRBJ1-2, with D possibly being TRBD1 (6 bases). Trimming removed 4 bases at V and 7 bases at J, with 10 bases between. The CDR3 has 11 residues. Looked up from germline, CDR1 is GTSNPN and CDR2 is SVGIG (reference sequence). The CDR3, as DNA: TGTGCCTGGAACTACAGGGCTGGCTACACCTTC. Encoded protein: CAWNYRAGYTF.

This chain connects TRBV7-3 to TRBJ2-1; possible D gene TRBD2, 6 bases. Trimming removed 2 bases at V and 9 bases at J, with 14 bases between. This CDR3 has 14 residues. The germline CDR1 and CDR2 sequences are SGHTA and FQGTGA. Here the CDR3 reads CASSLLGWRGEQFF. The CDR3 DNA reads as TGTGCCAGCAGCTTATTGGGTTGGCGGGGTGAGCAGTTCTTC.

This clone was detected a few times. V usage is TRBV11-2 and J usage is TRBJ2-7, with D uncertain. The CDR3 has 15 residues. Germline-derived CDR1 and CDR2 are SGHAT and FQNNGV. V was trimmed by 3 bases and J by 0 bases, leaving 12 bases between them. CDR3 sequence (DNA): TGTGCCAGCAGCTTCCTCTTCGGGTCCTCCTACGAGCAGTACTTC. Encoded protein: CASSFLFGSSYEQYF.

The CDR3 region has the DNA TGTGCCAGCAGCTCCTGGACAGGGCTCTACAATGAGCAGTTCTTC. As protein: CASSSWTGLYNEQFF. V is TRBV5-4 and J is TRBJ2-1; 8 bases agree with TRBD1. Per germline, CDR1 SGHNT and CDR2 YYREEE (reference sequence). The CDR3 loop spans 15 amino acids. Unmatched junction bases numbered 5, after V lost 3 bases and J lost 3 bases.

The chain combines TRBV9 with TRBJ1-5, with TRBD1 as a possible D gene (6 bases). The CDR3 covers 18 residues. Germline V gene data show CDR1 as SGDLS and CDR2 as YYNGEE. V lost 2 bases and J 1 base, leaving 19 bases between the germline ends. The CDR3 loop is CASSVKQPGTNSNQPQHF. The CDR3 nucleotides are TGTGCCAGCAGCGTTAAGCAACCAGGGACAAACAGCAATCAGCCCCAGCATTTT.

The rearrangement joins TRBV29-1 to TRBJ2-5, with D possibly TRBD1 on 5 matching bases. CDR1 and CDR2 from the germline V gene are SQVTM and ANQGSEA. Trimming removed 3 bases from V and 3 bases from J, with 8 bases in between. CDR3 length equals 12 residues. CDR3 sequence: CSVDTGEETQYF. CDR3 nucleotides: TGCAGCGTTGATACAGGAGAAGAGACCCAGTACTTC.

The gene calls are TRBV19 and TRBJ2-5; D possibly uses TRBD1 or TRBD2 (5 bases each). Germline V gene lookup returns CDR1 LNHDA and CDR2 SQIVND (reference sequence). The CDR3 is 15 residues long. V lost 6 bases and J 5 bases, leaving 19 bases between the germline ends. In DNA form, the CDR3 reads TGTGCCAGTAGGGGCGGTGAAGCAGGGACGGAGACCCAGTACTTC. Translating it yields CASRGGEAGTETQYF.

The chain employs TRBV4-1 and TRBJ2-7; 7 bases are shared with TRBD1. The V gene's germline CDR1 is MGHRA and CDR2 YSYEKL. The junction had 6 bases not matched to a gene; V was cut back by 1 base and J by 3 bases. The CDR3 extends over 15 amino acids. The CDR3 DNA follows: TGCGCCAGCAGCCAAGTAGGGGGCTTGAGCTACGAGCAGTACTTC. Translated: CASSQVGGLSYEQYF.

The chain joins TRBV19 to TRBJ2-3; tentative D call: TRBD1 (6 bases). This CDR3 is built from 16 residues. Germline CDR1 and CDR2: LNHDA and SQIVND (reference sequence). The V gene lost 3 bases and the J gene lost 0 bases, with 13 bases spanning the gap. CDR3 protein: CASSIFGTFSTDTQYF. In DNA, the CDR3 is TGTGCCAGTAGTATTTTCGGGACATTTAGCACAGATACGCAGTATTTT.

V and J are TRBV28 and TRBJ2-3, with TRBD1 matching over 9 bases. CDR1 and CDR2 (germline): MDHEN, SYDVKM. Germline trimming cut 6 bases from V and 2 bases from J; bases unmatched to any gene: 9. This CDR3 has 16 amino acids. CDR3 bases: TGTGCCAGCAGGCTTTGGACAGGGGAGGCCACAGATACGCAGTATTTT. It translates to CASRLWTGEATDTQYF.

The table lists this clone with a count of one. The chain links TRBV19 to TRBJ2-1; no clear D gene. Trimming removed 5 bases from V and 8 bases from J, with 16 bases in between. This CDR3 region has 14 residues. Germline V gene data show CDR1 as LNHDA and CDR2 as SQIVND (reference sequence). The CDR3 coding sequence is TGTGCCAGTAGTCCCTGGCTCAGTAATCATGAGCAGTTCTTC. Its protein product is CASSPWLSNHEQFF.

The V gene is TRBV15, the J gene TRBJ2-2; D is unresolved. CDR1 LNHNV and CDR2 YYDKDF come from the germline V gene (reference sequence). Trimming stripped 1 base from V and 5 bases from J, with 5 bases between. This CDR3 has 13 amino acids. CDR3 sequence (DNA): TGTGCCACCAGCAGAGGGAGAACCGGGGAGCTGTTTTTT. Encoded protein: CATSRGRTGELFF.

The chain couples TRBV5-1 to TRBJ1-3; D possibly corresponds to TRBD1 (6 bases). Germline CDR1 is SGHRS and CDR2 is YFSETQ. Between the trimmed V and J ends, which lost 4 bases and 10 bases, there was a span of 18 bases. The CDR3 spans 14 residues. The CDR3 sequence is CASSPAEGVRTIYF. In nucleotides, the CDR3 is TGCGCCAGCAGCCCCGCGGAGGGGGTGAGAACCATATATTTT.

Regarding this clone: The same CDR3 can be traced to other DNA sequences in this sample. The chain carries TRBV6-5 and TRBJ2-7; 9 bases agree with TRBD2. This CDR3 contains 15 residues. Germline CDR1 MNHEY, CDR2 SVGAGI. The V gene end was trimmed by 0 bases and the J gene end by 2 bases; junction bases not matched to a gene: 2. CDR3 sequence: CASSYSGLAAYEQYF. The CDR3 DNA reads TGTGCCAGCAGTTACTCGGGACTAGCTGCCTACGAGCAGTACTTC.

The rearrangement uses TRBV4-1 and TRBJ2-7; D perhaps matches TRBD1 (5 bases). Per the germline V gene, CDR1 is MGHRA and CDR2 is YSYEKL. Trimming left V 5 bases short and J 2 bases short, with 10 bases between. This CDR3 spans 13 amino acids. The CDR3 sequence is CASSYGQTYEQYF. CDR3 coding DNA: TGCGCCAGCAGCTACGGACAAACCTACGAGCAGTACTTC.

This chain connects TRBV14 to TRBJ2-3; unclear D gene. This CDR3 has 13 residues. Trimming left V 0 bases short and J 7 bases short, with 8 bases between. CDR1 and CDR2 from the germline V gene are SGHDN and FVKESK. The CDR3, as DNA: TGTGCCAGCAGCCAAGATAGGCTGAATACGCAGTATTTT. It translates to CASSQDRLNTQYF.